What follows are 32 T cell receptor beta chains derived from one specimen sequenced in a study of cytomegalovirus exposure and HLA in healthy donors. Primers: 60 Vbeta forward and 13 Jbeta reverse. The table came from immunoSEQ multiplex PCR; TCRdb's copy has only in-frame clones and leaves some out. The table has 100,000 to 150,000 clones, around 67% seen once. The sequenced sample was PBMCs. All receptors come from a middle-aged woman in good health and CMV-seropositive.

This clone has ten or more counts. CDR3 nucleotide sequence: TGCGCCAGCAGCCTGGATTTAGCGGGTTCCTACAATGAGCAGTTCTTC. Protein product: CASSLDLAGSYNEQFF. The J gene is TRBJ2-1, the V gene TRBV4-3; 7 bases are a match to TRBD2. The V and J ends lost 4 bases and 1 base, in that order; junction bases with no gene match: 7. The germline V gene has CDR1 LGHNA and CDR2 YSLEER. The CDR3 consists of 16 residues.

CDR3 loop: CASSRHRDNNYGYTF. The CDR3 DNA reads as TGCGCCAGCAGCCGGCACCGGGACAATAACTATGGCTACACCTTC. This rearrangement joins TRBV4-3 to TRBJ1-2; weak D call: TRBD1 (6 bases). CDR1 is LGHNA, CDR2 YSLEER, per germline. The CDR3 loop spans 15 amino acids. Trimming stripped 4 bases from V and 1 base from J, with 13 bases between.

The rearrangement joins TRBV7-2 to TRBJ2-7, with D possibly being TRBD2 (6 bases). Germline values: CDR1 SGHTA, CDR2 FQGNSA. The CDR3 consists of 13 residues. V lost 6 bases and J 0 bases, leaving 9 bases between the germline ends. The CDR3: CASRGGSSYEQYF. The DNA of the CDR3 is TGTGCCAGCAGGGGAGGTTCCTCCTACGAGCAGTACTTC.

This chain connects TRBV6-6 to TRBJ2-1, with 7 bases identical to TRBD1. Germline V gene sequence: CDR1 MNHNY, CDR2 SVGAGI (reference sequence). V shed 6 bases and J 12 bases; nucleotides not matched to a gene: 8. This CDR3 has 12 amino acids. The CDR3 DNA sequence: TGTGCCAGCAGCGATACAGGGGCAGGGCAGTTCTTC. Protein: CASSDTGAGQFF.

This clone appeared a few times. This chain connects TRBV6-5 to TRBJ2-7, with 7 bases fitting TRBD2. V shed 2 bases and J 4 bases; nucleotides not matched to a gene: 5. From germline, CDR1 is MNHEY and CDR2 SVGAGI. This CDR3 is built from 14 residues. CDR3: CASSYDAGEYEQYF. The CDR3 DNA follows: TGTGCCAGCAGTTACGACGCGGGGGAATACGAGCAGTACTTC.

CDR3 residues: CASSLVQGSGNTIYF. Here the CDR3 DNA reads TGTGCCAGCAGCTTGGTCCAGGGCTCTGGAAACACCATATATTTT. The chain couples TRBV5-6 to TRBJ1-3; perhaps TRBD1 as D (5 bases). Germline CDR1 SGHDT, CDR2 YYEEEE. There are 15 residues in the CDR3. Trimming took 0 bases from V and 0 from J, leaving 7 bases between them.

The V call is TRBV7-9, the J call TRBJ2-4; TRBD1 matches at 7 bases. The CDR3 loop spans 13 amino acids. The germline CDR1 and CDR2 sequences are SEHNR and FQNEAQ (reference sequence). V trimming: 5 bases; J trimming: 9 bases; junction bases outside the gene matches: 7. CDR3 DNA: TGTGCCAGCAGCGCCGGGACAGTGGGCATTCAGTACTTC. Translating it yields CASSAGTVGIQYF.

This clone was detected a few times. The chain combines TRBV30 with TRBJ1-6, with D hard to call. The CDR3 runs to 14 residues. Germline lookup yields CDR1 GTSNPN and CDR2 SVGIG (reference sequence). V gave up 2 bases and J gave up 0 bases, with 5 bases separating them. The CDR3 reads CAWSMSSYNSPLHF. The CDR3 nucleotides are TGTGCCTGGAGTATGAGCTCCTATAATTCACCCCTCCACTTT.

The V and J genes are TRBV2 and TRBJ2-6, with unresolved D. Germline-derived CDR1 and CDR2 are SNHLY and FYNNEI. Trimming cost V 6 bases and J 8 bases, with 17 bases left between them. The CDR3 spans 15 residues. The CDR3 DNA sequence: TGTGCCAGCAGCATCACTTTCAAGACATCCAACGTCCTGACTTTC. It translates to CASSITFKTSNVLTF.

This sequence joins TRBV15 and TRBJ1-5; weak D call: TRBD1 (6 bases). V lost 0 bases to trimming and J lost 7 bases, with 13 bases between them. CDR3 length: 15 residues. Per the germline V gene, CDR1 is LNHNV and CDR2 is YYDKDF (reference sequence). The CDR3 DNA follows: TGTGCCACCAGCAGAGATCCTGGGGGCGTCCAGCCCCAGCATTTT. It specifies CATSRDPGGVQPQHF. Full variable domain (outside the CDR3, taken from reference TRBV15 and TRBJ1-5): DAMVIQNPRYQVTQFGKPVTLSCSQTLNHNVMYWYQQKSSQAPKLLFHYYDKDFNNEADTPDNFQSRRPNTSFCFLDIRSPGLGDTAMYLCATSRDPGGVQPQHFGDGTRLSIL.

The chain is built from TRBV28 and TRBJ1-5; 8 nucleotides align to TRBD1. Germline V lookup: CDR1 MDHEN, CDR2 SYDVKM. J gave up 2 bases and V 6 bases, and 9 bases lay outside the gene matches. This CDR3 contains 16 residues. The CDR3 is CASRRTGGAGNQPQHF. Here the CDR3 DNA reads TGTGCCAGCAGGCGAACAGGGGGTGCTGGCAATCAGCCCCAGCATTTT.

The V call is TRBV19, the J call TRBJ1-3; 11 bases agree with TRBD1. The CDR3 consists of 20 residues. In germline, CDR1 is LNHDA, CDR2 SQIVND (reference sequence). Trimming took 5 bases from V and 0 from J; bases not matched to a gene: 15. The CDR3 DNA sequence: TGTGCCAGTAGTCGGAGGACAGGGGGCAGGACCCCGAGCTCTGGAAACACCATATATTTT. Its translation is CASSRRTGGRTPSSGNTIYF.

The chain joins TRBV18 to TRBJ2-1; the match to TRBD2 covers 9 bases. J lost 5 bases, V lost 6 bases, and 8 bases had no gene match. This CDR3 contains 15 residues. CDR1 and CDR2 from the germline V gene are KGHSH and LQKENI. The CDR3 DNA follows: TGTGCCAGCTCGCGACAGCGGGAGGCCGACAATGAGCAGTTCTTC. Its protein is CASSRQREADNEQFF.

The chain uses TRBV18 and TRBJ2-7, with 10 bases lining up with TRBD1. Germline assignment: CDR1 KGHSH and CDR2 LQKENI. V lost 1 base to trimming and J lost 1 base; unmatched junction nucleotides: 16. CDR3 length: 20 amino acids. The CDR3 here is CASSPQGKPSGQGLSYEQYF. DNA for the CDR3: TGTGCCAGCTCACCACAGGGAAAACCGTCGGGACAGGGGCTTTCCTACGAGCAGTACTTC.

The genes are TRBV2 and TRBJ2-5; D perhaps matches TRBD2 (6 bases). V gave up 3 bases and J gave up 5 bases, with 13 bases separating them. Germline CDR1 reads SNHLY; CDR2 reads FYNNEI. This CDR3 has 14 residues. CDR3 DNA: TGTGCCAGCAGTGATGGGGGGATGGGGGAGACCCAGTACTTC. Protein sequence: CASSDGGMGETQYF.

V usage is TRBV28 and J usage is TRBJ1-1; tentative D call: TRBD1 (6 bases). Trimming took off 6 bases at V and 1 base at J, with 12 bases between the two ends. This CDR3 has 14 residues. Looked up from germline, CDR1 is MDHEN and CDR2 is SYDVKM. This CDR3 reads CASRTGLGNTEAFF. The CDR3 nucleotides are TGTGCCAGCAGAACAGGGTTAGGGAACACTGAAGCTTTCTTT.

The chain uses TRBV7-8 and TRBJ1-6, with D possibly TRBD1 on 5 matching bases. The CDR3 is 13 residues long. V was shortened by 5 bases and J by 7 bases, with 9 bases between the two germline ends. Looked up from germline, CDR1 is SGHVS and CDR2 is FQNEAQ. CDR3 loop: CASSLPGNSPLHF. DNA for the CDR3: TGTGCCAGCAGCCTTCCAGGGAATTCACCCCTCCACTTT.

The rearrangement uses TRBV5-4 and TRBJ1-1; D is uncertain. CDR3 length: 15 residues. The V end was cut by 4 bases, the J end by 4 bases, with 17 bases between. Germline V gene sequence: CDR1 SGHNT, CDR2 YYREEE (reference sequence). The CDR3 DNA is TGTGCCAGCAGCCCTCCCCCTCCCCTAAGCACTGAAGCTTTCTTT. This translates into CASSPPPPLSTEAFF. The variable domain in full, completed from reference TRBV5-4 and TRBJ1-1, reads ETGVTQSPTHLIKTRGQQVTLRCSSQSGHNTVSWYQQALGQGPQFIFQYYREEENGRGNFPPRFSGLQFPNYSSELNVNALELDDSALYLCASSPPPPLSTEAFFGQGTRLTVV.

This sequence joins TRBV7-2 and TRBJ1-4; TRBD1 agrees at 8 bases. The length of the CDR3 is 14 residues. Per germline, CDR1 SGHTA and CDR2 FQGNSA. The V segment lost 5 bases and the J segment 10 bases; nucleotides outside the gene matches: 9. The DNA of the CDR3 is TGTGCCAGCAGCCTAGGACAGGGTTCCTTAAAACTGTTTTTT. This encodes CASSLGQGSLKLFF.

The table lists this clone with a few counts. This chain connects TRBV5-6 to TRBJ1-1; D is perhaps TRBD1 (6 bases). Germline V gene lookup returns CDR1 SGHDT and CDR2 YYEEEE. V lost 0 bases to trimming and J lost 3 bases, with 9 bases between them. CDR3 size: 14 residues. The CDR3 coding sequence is TGTGCCAGCAGCTTGGGGGCAGGGGACACTGAAGCTTTCTTT. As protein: CASSLGAGDTEAFF.

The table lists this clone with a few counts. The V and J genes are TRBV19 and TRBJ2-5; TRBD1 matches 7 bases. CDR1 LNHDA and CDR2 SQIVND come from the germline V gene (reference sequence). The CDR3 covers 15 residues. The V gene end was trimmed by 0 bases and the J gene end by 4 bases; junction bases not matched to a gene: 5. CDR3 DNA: TGTGCCAGTAGTATAGATGGGGCAGGGGGAGAGACCCAGTACTTC. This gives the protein CASSIDGAGGETQYF.

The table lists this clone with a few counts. CDR3 sequence: CASSLAGQGVEKLFF. Written as DNA, the CDR3 is TGTGCCAGCAGCTTGGCTGGACAGGGTGTTGAAAAACTGTTTTTT. V gene TRBV5-5 combines with J gene TRBJ1-4; 8 bases are shared with TRBD1. Losses at the gene ends were 0 bases for V and 7 bases for J; bases not matched to a gene: 5. CDR3 size: 15 residues. Germline CDR1 is SGHKS and CDR2 is YYEKEE (reference sequence). The full variable domain, rest sourced from reference TRBV5-5 and TRBJ1-4, is DAGVTQSPTHLIKTRGQQVTLRCSPISGHKSVSWYQQVLGQGPQFIFQYYEKEERGRGNFPDRFSARQFPNYSSELNVNALLLGDSALYLCASSLAGQGVEKLFFGSGTQLSVL.

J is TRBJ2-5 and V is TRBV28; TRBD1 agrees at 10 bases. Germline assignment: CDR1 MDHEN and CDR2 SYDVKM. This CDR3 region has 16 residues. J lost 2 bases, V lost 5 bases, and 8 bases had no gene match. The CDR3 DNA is TGTGCCAGCAGTCCCCGACAGGGGGCAGGGCAAGAGACCCAGTACTTC. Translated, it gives CASSPRQGAGQETQYF.

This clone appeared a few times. The CDR3 region is CASSLGGTGGEKLFF. In nucleotides, the CDR3 is TGTGCCAGCAGCTTGGGAGGGACGGGGGGGGAAAAACTGTTTTTT. The V call is TRBV5-4, the J call TRBJ1-4; D might be TRBD1 (5 bases). CDR1 SGHNT and CDR2 YYREEE come from the germline V gene (reference sequence). V was trimmed by 0 bases and J by 8 bases, leaving 14 bases between them. The CDR3 consists of 15 residues.

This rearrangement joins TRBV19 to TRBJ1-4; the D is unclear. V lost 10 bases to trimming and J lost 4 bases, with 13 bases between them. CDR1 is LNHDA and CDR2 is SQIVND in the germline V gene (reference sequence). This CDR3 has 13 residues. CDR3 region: CATHGPRNEKLFF. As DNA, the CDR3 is TGTGCCACCCACGGTCCCCGTAATGAAAAACTGTTTTTT.

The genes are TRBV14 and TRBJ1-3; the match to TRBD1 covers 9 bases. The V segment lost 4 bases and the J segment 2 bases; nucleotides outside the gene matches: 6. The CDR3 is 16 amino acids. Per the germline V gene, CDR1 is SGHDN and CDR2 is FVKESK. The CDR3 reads CASSLGQGQPGNTIYF. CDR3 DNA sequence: TGTGCCAGCAGCCTCGGACAGGGGCAACCTGGAAACACCATATATTTT.

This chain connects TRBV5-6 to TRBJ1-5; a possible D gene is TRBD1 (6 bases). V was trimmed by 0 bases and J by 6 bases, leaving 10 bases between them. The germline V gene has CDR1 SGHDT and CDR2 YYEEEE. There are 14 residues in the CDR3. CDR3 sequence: CASSLAGVGQPQHF. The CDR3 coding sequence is TGTGCCAGCAGCTTGGCAGGGGTCGGTCAGCCCCAGCATTTT.

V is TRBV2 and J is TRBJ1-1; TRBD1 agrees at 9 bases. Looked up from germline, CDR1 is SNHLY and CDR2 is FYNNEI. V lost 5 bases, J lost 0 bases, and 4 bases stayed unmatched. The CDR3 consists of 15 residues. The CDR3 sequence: CASSLRDRVNTEAFF. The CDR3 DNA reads TGTGCCAGCAGTTTAAGGGACAGGGTGAACACTGAAGCTTTCTTT.

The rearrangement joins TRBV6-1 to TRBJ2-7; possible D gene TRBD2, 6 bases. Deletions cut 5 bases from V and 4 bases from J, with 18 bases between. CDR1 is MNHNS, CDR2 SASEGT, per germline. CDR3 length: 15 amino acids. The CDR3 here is CASSRGTPTYYEQYF. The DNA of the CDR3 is TGTGCCAGCAGTCGGGGGACCCCGACTTATTACGAGCAGTACTTC.

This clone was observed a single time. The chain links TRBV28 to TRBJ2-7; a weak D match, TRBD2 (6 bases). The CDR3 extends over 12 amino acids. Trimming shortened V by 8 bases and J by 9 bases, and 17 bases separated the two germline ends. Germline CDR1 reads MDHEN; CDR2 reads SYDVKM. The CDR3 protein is CASLSGTGGQYF. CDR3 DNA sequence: TGTGCCAGCCTTAGCGGTACCGGGGGGCAGTACTTC.

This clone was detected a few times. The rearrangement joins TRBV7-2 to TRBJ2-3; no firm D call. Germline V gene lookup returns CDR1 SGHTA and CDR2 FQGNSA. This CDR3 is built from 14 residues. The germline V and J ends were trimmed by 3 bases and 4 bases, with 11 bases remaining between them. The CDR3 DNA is TGTGCCAGCAGCTTTACCACGAGGCCAGATACGCAGTATTTT. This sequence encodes CASSFTTRPDTQYF.

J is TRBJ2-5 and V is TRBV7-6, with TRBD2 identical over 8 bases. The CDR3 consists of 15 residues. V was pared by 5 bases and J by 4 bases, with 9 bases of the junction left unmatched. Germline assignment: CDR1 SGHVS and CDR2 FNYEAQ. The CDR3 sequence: CASSDRVSGRETQYF. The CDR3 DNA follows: TGTGCCAGCAGCGACCGTGTGAGCGGGAGAGAGACCCAGTACTTC. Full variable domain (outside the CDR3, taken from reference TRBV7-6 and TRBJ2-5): GAGVSQSPRYKVTKRGQDVALRCDPISGHVSLYWYRQALGQGPEFLTYFNYEAQQDKSGLPNDRFSAERPEGSISTLTIQRTEQRDSAMYRCASSDRVSGRETQYFGPGTRLLVL.